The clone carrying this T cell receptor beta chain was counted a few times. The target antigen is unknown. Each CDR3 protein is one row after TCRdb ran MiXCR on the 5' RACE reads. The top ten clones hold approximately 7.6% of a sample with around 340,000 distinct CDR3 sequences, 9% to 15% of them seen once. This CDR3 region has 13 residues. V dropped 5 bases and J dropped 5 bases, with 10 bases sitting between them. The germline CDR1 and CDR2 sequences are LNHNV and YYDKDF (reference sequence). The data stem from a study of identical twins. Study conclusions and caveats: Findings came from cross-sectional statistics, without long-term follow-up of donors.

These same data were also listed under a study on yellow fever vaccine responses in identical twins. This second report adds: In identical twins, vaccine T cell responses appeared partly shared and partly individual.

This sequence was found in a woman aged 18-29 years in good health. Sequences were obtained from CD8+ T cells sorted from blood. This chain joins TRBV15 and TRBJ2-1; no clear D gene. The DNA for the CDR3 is TGTGCCACCAGCTACGGCTACAACAATGAGCAGTTCTTC. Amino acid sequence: CATSYGYNNEQFF.